What follows are 5 T cell receptor beta chains derived from one specimen sequenced in a study of cytomegalovirus exposure and HLA in healthy donors. The PCR employed 60 Vbeta primers together with 13 Jbeta primers. TCRdb keeps only in-frame clones here, not all; method: immunoSEQ multiplex PCR. The profile shows tens of thousands of clones, 65% to 85% of them singletons. Sequenced sample: PBMCs. The origin of the receptors is a man aged 55 to 69 in good health and CMV-seropositive.

The chain links TRBV6-1 to TRBJ2-3; D gene uncertain. The CDR3 extends over 13 amino acids. Trimming pared 1 base from V and 6 bases from J, leaving 8 bases between. Germline V gene lookup returns CDR1 MNHNS and CDR2 SASEGT. The CDR3 loop is CASSEDSRDTQYF. CDR3 bases: TGTGCCAGCAGTGAAGACTCCAGGGATACGCAGTATTTT.

The chain recombines TRBV9 with TRBJ2-7; 7 nucleotides agree with TRBD2. Germline CDR1 and CDR2: SGDLS and YYNGEE. The CDR3 has 15 amino acids. The ends lost 0 bases at V and 3 bases at J; junction bases unmatched: 6. The CDR3 region is CASSVDGRPLYEQYF. The DNA for the CDR3 is TGTGCCAGCAGCGTAGACGGGAGGCCCCTCTACGAGCAGTACTTC. Full variable domain (rest looked up from reference TRBV9 and TRBJ2-7): DSGVTQTPKHLITATGQRVTLRCSPRSGDLSVYWYQQSLDQGLQFLIQYYNGEERAKGNILERFSAQQFPDLHSELNLSSLELGDSALYFCASSVDGRPLYEQYFGPGTRLTVT.

This sequence joins TRBV4-2 and TRBJ1-4, with a weak D call TRBD1 (6 bases). The CDR3 is 16 residues long. Germline V lookup: CDR1 LGHNA, CDR2 YNFKEQ. The V end was cut by 4 bases, the J end by 3 bases, with 15 bases between. This chain's CDR3 is CASSPLAGAANEKLFF. In DNA form, the CDR3 reads TGTGCCAGCAGCCCTTTAGCGGGGGCGGCTAATGAAAAACTGTTTTTT.

This chain connects TRBV28 to TRBJ2-2, with 10 bases that match TRBD2. CDR3 length equals 16 residues. The trim removed 1 base at V and 4 bases at J, leaving 3 bases unmatched. Germline CDR1 is MDHEN and CDR2 is SYDVKM. The CDR3 protein is CASSLLLAGGTGELFF. CDR3 DNA sequence: TGTGCCAGCAGTTTATTGTTAGCGGGAGGCACCGGGGAGCTGTTTTTT. Supplemented by reference TRBV28 and TRBJ2-2, the full variable domain reads DVKVTQSSRYLVKRTGEKVFLECVQDMDHENMFWYRQDPGLGLRLIYFSYDVKMKEKGDIPEGYSVSREKKERFSLILESASTNQTSMYLCASSLLLAGGTGELFFGEGSRLTVL.

This chain connects TRBV2 to TRBJ1-2; TRBD1 matches 7 bases. Trimming took 8 bases from V and 4 from J; bases not matched to a gene: 10. Germline-derived CDR1 and CDR2 are SNHLY and FYNNEI. This CDR3 region has 14 residues. The CDR3 loop reads CASGNRGLPYGYTF. DNA for the CDR3: TGTGCCAGCGGAAACAGGGGACTCCCCTATGGCTACACCTTC.